The following is a TCR beta chain sequence with its context. The data stem from a study of technical replicates of blood from a few donors. The table came from immunoSEQ multiplex PCR; TCRdb's copy has only in-frame clones and leaves some out. The sample shows around 62,000 clones, 95% to 97% of them seen only once. Germline lookup yields CDR1 SGHRS and CDR2 YFSETQ. J lost 2 bases, V lost 4 bases, and 9 bases had no gene match. The CDR3 loop spans 16 amino acids. The clonotype was recovered from a human donor in good health. Sequencing was done on a sample of T cells isolated from PBMCs. The V call is TRBV5-1, the J call TRBJ2-7; TRBD2 matches 10 bases. CDR3 in amino acids: CASSPTASGSPYEQYF. CDR3 nucleotide sequence: TGCGCCAGCAGCCCCACCGCTAGCGGGAGTCCCTACGAGCAGTACTTC.